The subject of this entry is one T cell receptor (beta chain). Ten or more counts support this clonotype. What antigen it recognizes has not been identified. No per-base quality is available; no much larger clone lies one base away. The data are from a study of early T cells in non-severe SARS-CoV-2 infection (dated by TCRdb to the early 2020s). General notes on the study: TCR sequencing used bulk RNA from unsorted whole blood, so alpha and beta chains could not be paired. What the work shows at the level of the full study, not this receptor alone: VDJdb matching was skewed toward anti-spike CD8 responses and likely underestimated virus-specific expansions by missing private and CD4 specificities.

Set within a cohort of healthcare workers in London, UK, this nested case-control study involved weekly PCR testing of nasopharyngeal swabs along with blood sampling. Healthcare workers were recruited during the week of the UK lockdown, between 23 and 31 March 2020, and followed weekly for up to roughly 16 weeks. Library creation used 5' RACE. Data came from a NextSeq 500. In the TCR library protocol, unique molecular identifiers were attached to individual cDNA molecules to correct for PCR bias and sequencing error. Both TCR alpha and beta chains were sequenced, and tight co-correlation was observed between alpha and beta sequence abundances in each sample. Processing in the source paper ran as follows. Decombinator V4 was used to perform V gene, J gene and CDR3 annotation of TCR sequences. TCRs were defined as expanded if a significant change between any two time points was detected under a Poisson model with p below 0.0001. TCR abundances were normalised to the total number of TCRs sequenced per sample and were expressed as counts per million. MAIT TCRs were defined by TRAV1-2 paired with TRAJ12, TRAJ20 or TRAJ33, and iNKT TCRs by TRAV10 paired with TRAJ18. VDJdb, accessed 1 November 2021, was searched for CMV, EBV and SARS-CoV-2 annotated TCRs, excluding TCRs annotated for multiple antigens. TCRdb reanalyzed the raw reads on its own, using fastp at Q25 for trimming and MiXCR for clone calling, and kept in-frame beta chains. Every distinct CDR3 protein forms one entry, paired with its most common genes and DNA. Here the V and J calls rest on TCRdb's processing, not on the authors' analysis. Recorded for this sample are tens of thousands of distinct CDR3 sequences; less than 8% of them occurred a single time. The ten largest clones add up to less than 8% of the sample.

Between the V and J ends, shortened by 1 base and 3 bases respectively, the junction contains 13 bases. The CDR3 runs 15 residues from the cysteine to the phenylalanine. Solely the CDR3 DNA is kept, with 45 bases framed from the first base. CDR1 is given as DFQATT and CDR2 as SNEGSKA, both from the germline V gene (reference sequence). The receptor comes from an adult who was a healthcare worker with PCR-confirmed SARS-CoV-2 infection or an uninfected control (not recorded which). Sequencing input: whole blood. The chain is assembled from TRBV20-1 and TRBJ2-1, and perhaps TRBD2 as D gene, on 6 matching bases. The CDR3 sequence is CSARVSRGFYNEQFF. The nucleotide sequence reads TGCAGTGCTAGAGTGTCACGGGGGTTCTACAATGAGCAGTTCTTC.